The next 11 T cell receptor beta chains were all read from a single sample in a study of response to subunit inactivated influenza vaccine. TCRdb reprocessed the RT-PCR reads via MiXCR and lists one record per CDR3 protein. The sample lists under 550,000 distinct CDR3 sequences, roughly 7.9% occurring once. Sequenced here: PBMCs from blood, sampled approximately 25 months after vaccination. The receptors were gathered from a man between 50 and 69 years old who received an inactivated influenza vaccine.

This clonotype has ten or more counts. CDR3 bases: TGCAGCGTTGCAGGGGAGAACACTGAAGCTTTCTTT. Protein sequence: CSVAGENTEAFF. The rearrangement joins TRBV29-1 to TRBJ1-1; TRBD1 might be the D (6 bases). Trimming cost V 4 bases and J 1 base, with 7 bases left between them. The germline V gene has CDR1 SQVTM and CDR2 ANQGSEA. This CDR3 is 12 amino acids long.

This clonotype has a handful of counts. The chain recombines TRBV9 with TRBJ2-1; D is ambiguous. The CDR3 extends over 15 amino acids. Deletions cut 0 bases from V and 8 bases from J, with 15 bases between. Germline-derived CDR1 and CDR2 are SGDLS and YYNGEE. The CDR3 nucleotides read TGTGCCAGCAGCGTAGCTCGTCCCTGGACCGATGAGCAGTTCTTC. Amino acids: CASSVARPWTDEQFF. The whole variable domain, filled in from reference TRBV9 and TRBJ2-1, reads DSGVTQTPKHLITATGQRVTLRCSPRSGDLSVYWYQQSLDQGLQFLIQYYNGEERAKGNILERFSAQQFPDLHSELNLSSLELGDSALYFCASSVARPWTDEQFFGPGTRLTVL.

This clonotype was counted at least ten times. The chain recombines TRBV4-1 with TRBJ1-2; D not certain. Trimming left V 2 bases short and J 1 base short, with 2 bases between. CDR1 MGHRA and CDR2 YSYEKL come from the germline V gene. CDR3 size: 12 residues. The CDR3, as DNA: TGCGCCAGCAGCCAAAGTAACTATGGCTACACCTTC. Translated: CASSQSNYGYTF.

There are many counts of this clonotype. The V call is TRBV7-9, the J call TRBJ2-3; 7 bases match TRBD1. Trimming at V came to 5 bases and at J to 3 bases, leaving 8 bases not matched to a gene. The germline gives CDR1 SEHNR, CDR2 FQNEAQ (reference sequence). The CDR3 is made up of 15 amino acids. The CDR3 DNA sequence: TGTGCCAGCAGCGATACAGGGGCCCGGACAGATACGCAGTATTTT. Translating gives CASSDTGARTDTQYF.

J is TRBJ2-5 and V is TRBV9; D may be TRBD1 or TRBD2 (5 bases each). This CDR3 spans 14 amino acids. CDR1 is SGDLS, CDR2 YYNGEE, per germline. The ends were cut back, 0 bases at V and 5 bases at J, with 11 bases in the middle. In DNA, the CDR3 is TGTGCCAGCAGCGTAGATGCCAGGGAGGAGACCCAGTACTTC. Its protein product is CASSVDAREETQYF.

V and J are TRBV7-9 and TRBJ1-1, with D hard to call. V lost 5 bases, J lost 4 bases, and 8 bases lay in between. The germline gives CDR1 SEHNR, CDR2 FQNEAQ (reference sequence). The CDR3 has 12 amino acids. In nucleotides, the CDR3 is TGTGCCAGCAGCCCTTACGTCACTGAAGCTTTCTTT. It yields the protein CASSPYVTEAFF.

The chain is built from TRBV12-5 and TRBJ2-5, with D possibly matching TRBD1 (6 bases). Looked up from germline, CDR1 is LGHNT and CDR2 is FRNRAP. The V gene lost 6 bases and the J gene lost 0 bases, with 11 bases spanning the gap. CDR3 length: 14 amino acids. The CDR3 region has the DNA TGTGCTAGTGGCTCGACAGGTAACCAAGAGACCCAGTACTTC. It codes for CASGSTGNQETQYF.

This clonotype appeared a few times. Here the CDR3 DNA reads TGTGCCAGCAGGGACAGGGCCTCGGGCACTGAAGCTTTCTTT. Amino acids: CASRDRASGTEAFF. V and J are TRBV7-9 and TRBJ1-1; the match to TRBD1 covers 8 bases. The V and J ends lost 6 bases and 4 bases, in that order; junction bases with no gene match: 7. Germline CDR1 and CDR2: SEHNR and FQNEAQ (reference sequence). The length of the CDR3 is 14 residues.

This clonotype was observed at least ten times. V is TRBV5-1 and J is TRBJ2-5; TRBD1 aligns across 9 bases. Germline CDR1 reads SGHRS; CDR2 reads YFSETQ. J gave up 5 bases and V 4 bases, and 6 bases lay outside the gene matches. There are 14 residues in the CDR3. CDR3 nucleotide sequence: TGCGCCAGCAGCCCTGGGACAGGGCAGGAGACCCAGTACTTC. Encoded protein: CASSPGTGQETQYF. Full variable domain (missing parts from reference TRBV5-1 and TRBJ2-5): KAGVTQTPRYLIKTRGQQVTLSCSPISGHRSVSWYQQTPGQGLQFLFEYFSETQRNKGNFPGRFSGRQFSNSRSEMNVSTLELGDSALYLCASSPGTGQETQYFGPGTRLLVL.

The chain employs TRBV20-1 and TRBJ2-7; a weak D match, TRBD1 (6 bases). Trimming cost V 6 bases and J 6 bases, with 12 bases left between them. From germline, CDR1 is DFQATT and CDR2 SNEGSKA (reference sequence). The CDR3 has 11 amino acids. The CDR3 DNA follows: TGCAGTGCCCAGGGGACCCTCGAGCAGTACTTC. Amino acid sequence: CSAQGTLEQYF.

In this sample, this clonotype turned up a few times. J is TRBJ1-6 and V is TRBV7-8; a possible D gene is TRBD1 (6 bases). V was clipped by 2 bases and J by 1 base, with 18 bases between them. This CDR3 is built from 19 residues. Looked up from germline, CDR1 is SGHVS and CDR2 is FQNEAQ. CDR3 sequence: CASSLNQQGGLSYNSPLHF. The CDR3, as DNA: TGTGCCAGCAGCTTAAACCAACAGGGAGGGTTGTCCTATAATTCACCCCTCCACTTT.